The 15 T cell receptor beta chains below were found in one sample sequenced in a study of blood T cell repertoires in COVID-19. Only in-frame clones appear in the TCRdb table, and some are missing; sequencing was by immunoSEQ multiplex PCR. The data contain some 350,000 clones, 75% to 90% of them seen just once; the ten biggest clones take up 1%. Sequencing was performed on PBMCs or T cells enriched from blood (not recorded which). The receptors stem from a man younger than 35 who had recovered from COVID-19.

Here the CDR3 reads CASSLPSGGAMEQFF. Here the CDR3 DNA reads TGTGCCAGCAGCTTGCCCAGCGGGGGGGCGATGGAGCAGTTCTTC. J is TRBJ2-1 and V is TRBV5-6; TRBD2 matches at 10 bases. This CDR3 has 15 amino acids. V dropped 1 base and J dropped 10; count of bases not matched to a gene: 8. Germline V CDR1 and CDR2: SGHDT, YYEEEE.

The chain couples TRBV29-1 to TRBJ1-3, with 10 bases that match TRBD1. This CDR3 comprises 15 residues. Germline V lookup: CDR1 SQVTM, CDR2 ANQGSEA. The V segment lost 7 bases and the J segment 4 bases; nucleotides outside the gene matches: 10. CDR3 bases: TGCAGCGGAACCACCGGGACAGGGGCCGGAAACACCATATATTTT. Its translation is CSGTTGTGAGNTIYF.

CDR3 residues: CASQGPPNTEAFF. CDR3 bases: TGTGCCAGTCAGGGCCCCCCGAACACTGAAGCTTTCTTT. J is TRBJ1-1 and V is TRBV7-9; tentative D call: TRBD1 (5 bases). Trimming took off 9 bases at V and 1 base at J, with 12 bases between the two ends. Germline V gene sequence: CDR1 SEHNR, CDR2 FQNEAQ (reference sequence). The CDR3 length is 13 residues. The full variable domain, with the rest looked up from reference TRBV7-9 and TRBJ1-1, is DTGVSQNPRHKITKRGQNVTFRCDPISEHNRLYWYRQTLGQGPEFLTYFQNEAQLEKSRLLSDRFSAERPKGSFSTLEIQRTEQGDSAMYLCASQGPPNTEAFFGQGTRLTVV.

The rearrangement links TRBV4-1 to TRBJ2-7; maybe TRBD1 (6 bases). The CDR3 loop spans 16 amino acids. With 2 bases removed from V and 4 bases from J, the gap between germline ends came to 18 bases. Germline V gives CDR1 MGHRA, CDR2 YSYEKL. CDR3 nucleotide sequence: TGCGCCAGCAGCCAAACTTCAGGGGCAGGAGTTTACGAGCAGTACTTC. Protein sequence: CASSQTSGAGVYEQYF.

This chain joins TRBV27 and TRBJ1-2; D gene uncertain. The germline V and J ends were trimmed by 5 bases and 4 bases, with 8 bases remaining between them. CDR1 is MNHEY, CDR2 SMNVEV, per germline (reference sequence). CDR3 length: 12 amino acids. CDR3 coding DNA: TGTGCCAGCAGTGCCGGGTCCTATGGCTACACCTTC. This translates into CASSAGSYGYTF.

This sequence joins TRBV6-2 or TRBV6-3 and TRBJ2-7; TRBD1 matches at 7 bases. The V segment lost 0 bases and the J segment 7 bases; nucleotides outside the gene matches: 18. Germline CDR1 and CDR2: MNHEY and SVGEGT. The CDR3 length is 18 residues. CDR3 region: CASSYSIYETGPEWEQYF. DNA of the CDR3: TGTGCCAGCAGTTACTCGATATATGAGACAGGGCCTGAGTGGGAGCAGTACTTC.

The chain uses TRBV5-4 and TRBJ2-1; 10 bases match TRBD1. The CDR3 has 15 amino acids. The V gene's germline CDR1 is SGHNT and CDR2 YYREEE (reference sequence). V lost 4 bases and J lost 7; bases outside the gene matches: 8. CDR3 region: CASSRPGQGLNEQFF. CDR3 bases: TGTGCCAGCAGCCGGCCGGGACAGGGGTTAAATGAGCAGTTCTTC.

V and J are TRBV9 and TRBJ2-7; D perhaps matches TRBD2 (5 bases). CDR3 size: 15 residues. Germline CDR1 and CDR2: SGDLS and YYNGEE. V shed 0 bases and J shed 0 bases, with 10 bases lying between them. CDR3 sequence reads: CASSVGIGVSYEQYF. The DNA of the CDR3 is TGTGCCAGCAGCGTAGGTATCGGGGTCTCCTACGAGCAGTACTTC.

The rearrangement links TRBV27 to TRBJ1-2; D is undetermined. The V end lost 10 bases, the J end lost 1 base, and 13 bases lay between the germline ends. CDR3 length: 13 amino acids. Germline assignment: CDR1 MNHEY and CDR2 SMNVEV (reference sequence). DNA of the CDR3: TGTGCCACATTGAGTGCTAATAACTATGGCTACACCTTC. Residues: CATLSANNYGYTF.

The rearrangement joins TRBV5-1 to TRBJ1-6; tentative D call: TRBD1 (6 bases). Germline V lookup: CDR1 SGHRS, CDR2 YFSETQ. Trimming removed 4 bases at V and 9 bases at J, with 17 bases between. The CDR3 length is 15 residues. The CDR3 DNA sequence: TGCGCCAGCAGCCCGGGGGGGCAGGGAGGTTCACCCCTCCACTTT. This codes for CASSPGGQGGSPLHF. Complete variable domain (other parts from reference TRBV5-1 and TRBJ1-6): KAGVTQTPRYLIKTRGQQVTLSCSPISGHRSVSWYQQTPGQGLQFLFEYFSETQRNKGNFPGRFSGRQFSNSRSEMNVSTLELGDSALYLCASSPGGQGGSPLHFGNGTRLTVT.

As to this clone: The same CDR3 also results from other DNA sequences found in this sample. This rearrangement joins TRBV25-1 to TRBJ1-1; 7 bases map to TRBD1. This CDR3 region has 13 residues. V lost 4 bases and J lost 5; bases outside the gene matches: 4. In germline, CDR1 is MGHDK, CDR2 SYGVNS. CDR3 nucleotides: TGTGCCAGCAGTGGACAGGGCAGGACTGAAGCTTTCTTT. Its protein is CASSGQGRTEAFF. Variable domain in full (rest from reference TRBV25-1 and TRBJ1-1): EADIYQTPRYLVIGTGKKITLECSQTMGHDKMYWYQQDPGMELHLIHYSYGVNSTEKGDLSSESTVSRIRTEHFPLTLESARPSHTSQYLCASSGQGRTEAFFGQGTRLTVV.

The chain employs TRBV5-4 and TRBJ2-1, with 9 bases matching TRBD1. This CDR3 is built from 16 residues. V lost 0 bases to trimming and J lost 2 bases; unmatched junction nucleotides: 3. Germline CDR1 is SGHNT and CDR2 is YYREEE (reference sequence). CDR3 region: CASSLAGTGPYNEQFF. The CDR3 DNA reads TGTGCCAGCAGCTTGGCCGGGACAGGGCCCTACAATGAGCAGTTCTTC.

The chain uses TRBV3-1 (or the pseudogene TRBV3-2) and TRBJ2-5; tentative D call: TRBD1 (5 bases). CDR3 length: 13 amino acids. Trimming shortened V by 4 bases and J by 7 bases, and 13 bases separated the two germline ends. CDR1 is LGHDT, CDR2 YNNKEL, per germline (reference sequence). The CDR3 spells CASSLAGHGTQYF. CDR3 DNA sequence: TGTGCCAGCAGCCTGGCCGGACATGGGACCCAGTACTTC.

The genes are TRBV4-3 and TRBJ2-3; D gene unclear. Germline CDR1 reads LGHNA; CDR2 reads YSLEER. Trimming pared 4 bases from V and 6 bases from J, leaving 8 bases between. CDR3 length equals 12 residues. This CDR3 is CASSLGADTQYF. The CDR3 bases are TGCGCCAGCAGCCTAGGAGCGGATACGCAGTATTTT.

This clone was recorded once. The chain links TRBV5-1 to TRBJ2-7; D unclear. The V and J ends lost 0 bases and 6 bases respectively, with 10 bases between them. Germline CDR1 SGHRS, CDR2 YFSETQ. The CDR3 covers 13 residues. The CDR3 sequence: CASSLGYESEQYF. The CDR3 DNA is TGCGCCAGCAGCTTGGGGTATGAGTCCGAGCAGTACTTC.